The clone carrying this T cell receptor beta chain has at least ten counts. The CDR3 regions of TCR beta were amplified from RNA transcripts. During a first-round RT-PCR of the TCR CDR3, the HTBI primer set was used. From the multiplex PCR reads, TCRdb called clonotypes with MiXCR, one entry per CDR3 protein. This sample has roughly 580,000 distinct CDR3 sequences, with approximately 13% found just once. These data belong to a study of T cells in Graves' hyperthyroidism and ophthalmopathy. V was clipped by 3 bases and J by 5 bases, with 14 bases between them. CDR3 length: 15 residues. From germline, CDR1 is SGHRS and CDR2 YFSETQ. The sample of blood was obtained at first hyperthyroidism diagnosis (before any ophthalmopathy symptoms).

Sample: blood. This chain joins TRBV5-1 and TRBJ1-4; weak D call: TRBD1 (6 bases). The clonotype originates from a woman under 40 with Graves' hyperthyroidism that later progressed to Graves' ophthalmopathy. For the CDR3, the DNA is TGCGCCAGCAGCTCCCAAGGGCAGGGGAATGAAAAACTGTTTTTT. It specifies CASSSQGQGNEKLFF.